Following are 31 T cell receptor beta chains from one sample sequenced in a study of response to subunit inactivated influenza vaccine. TCRdb re-called the RT-PCR reads through MiXCR, storing one row per CDR3 protein. The sample holds over 150,000 distinct CDR3 sequences, approximately 11% seen once. The source material was non-naive T cells sorted from PBMCs, sampled around seven weeks after vaccination. The receptors were sampled from a man over 45 who received an inactivated influenza vaccine.

Only a few counts were recorded for this clonotype. The chain couples TRBV12-3 or TRBV12-4 to TRBJ1-2; D is perhaps TRBD1 (5 bases). The CDR3 totals 14 residues. Trimming took 5 bases from V and 7 from J, leaving 17 bases between them. For the CDR3, the DNA is TGTGCCAGCAGTAGGGGCCCCCAGGAACCTGGCTACACCTTC. Amino acid sequence: CASSRGPQEPGYTF.

This clonotype was detected a few times. This chain joins TRBV11-2 and TRBJ1-1; D gene ambiguous. The CDR3 contains 12 residues. The V end lost 3 bases, the J end lost 5 bases, and 7 bases lay between the germline ends. Looked up from germline, CDR1 is SGHAT and CDR2 is FQNNGV. CDR3 DNA sequence: TGTGCCAGCAGCTTTATAGGTACTGAAGCTTTCTTT. It is translated as CASSFIGTEAFF.

This clonotype has a count of ten or more. Here the CDR3 reads CASSLGLATNNEQFF. The CDR3 DNA is TGCGCCAGCAGCCTGGGACTAGCGACTAATAATGAGCAGTTCTTC. The chain recombines TRBV4-3 with TRBJ2-1; 10 bases are a match to TRBD2. CDR1 and CDR2 (germline): LGHNA, YSLEER. V shed 4 bases and J 7 bases; nucleotides not matched to a gene: 7. The CDR3 has 15 residues.

This clonotype was observed a few times. The chain joins TRBV6-2 or TRBV6-3 to TRBJ2-3, with 11 nucleotides matching TRBD2. This CDR3 is 16 amino acids long. J was trimmed by 5 bases and V by 2 bases; bases with no gene match: 6. The germline V gene has CDR1 MNHEY and CDR2 SVGEGT. CDR3 sequence reads: CASSYGLAGGLDTQYF. In nucleotides, the CDR3 is TGTGCCAGCAGTTACGGGCTAGCGGGGGGCCTAGATACGCAGTATTTT.

In its sample, this clonotype was seen a few times. The rearrangement links TRBV29-1 to TRBJ1-2, with 7 positions matching TRBD1. Germline CDR1 reads SQVTM; CDR2 reads ANQGSEA. CDR3 size: 14 residues. V trimming: 5 bases; J trimming: 3 bases; junction bases outside the gene matches: 9. The CDR3 region has the DNA TGCAGCGTTCCACTCAGGGGGTCGGACTATGGCTACACCTTC. Its protein product is CSVPLRGSDYGYTF.

This chain uses TRBV11-2 with TRBJ2-7; D is perhaps TRBD2 (5 bases). Germline CDR1 and CDR2: SGHAT and FQNNGV. The V gene lost 1 base and the J gene lost 6 bases, with 13 bases spanning the gap. This CDR3 region has 14 residues. The CDR3 loop is CASSLGAESGEQYF. The CDR3 DNA follows: TGTGCCAGCAGCTTAGGTGCGGAGAGCGGCGAGCAGTACTTC.

This clonotype was counted only a few times. V gene TRBV4-1 combines with J gene TRBJ1-1, with 7 bases aligning to TRBD1. Looked up from germline, CDR1 is MGHRA and CDR2 is YSYEKL. The CDR3 length is 15 residues. Trimming cost V 3 bases and J 6 bases; bases outside gene matches: 10. CDR3 bases: TGCGCCAGCAGCCAGGGACAGATGGAAGGGGCTGAAGCTTTCTTT. Encoded protein: CASSQGQMEGAEAFF.

This clonotype has ten or more counts. This chain connects TRBV20-1 to TRBJ2-1, with D tentatively TRBD1 or TRBD2 (6 bases each). This CDR3 is built from 13 residues. CDR1 is DFQATT, CDR2 SNEGSKA, per germline (reference sequence). The ends were cut back, 3 bases at V and 5 bases at J, with 11 bases in the middle. The CDR3 sequence is CSARRGANNEQFF. The CDR3 bases are TGCAGTGCTAGGAGGGGGGCGAACAATGAGCAGTTCTTC.

This clonotype was counted a few times. The V call is TRBV10-3, the J call TRBJ2-3, with a tentative D call TRBD1 (6 bases). The V end lost 6 bases, the J end lost 6 bases, and 13 bases lay between the germline ends. The CDR3 is 13 residues long. Germline CDR1 and CDR2: ENHRY and SYGVKD. CDR3 DNA sequence: TGTGCCATCAGCAAGGGACAAGGGGATACGCAGTATTTT. Its translation is CAISKGQGDTQYF.

The chain has TRBV29-1 and TRBJ2-5; the D call may be TRBD1 or TRBD2 (6 bases each). Germline CDR1 and CDR2: SQVTM and ANQGSEA. The CDR3 runs to 14 residues. V was shortened by 4 bases and J by 5 bases, with 17 bases between the two germline ends. CDR3 in DNA: TGCAGCGTTGGGGGGGCTTCCCGGTGGGAGACCCAGTACTTC. Protein product: CSVGGASRWETQYF.

Only a few counts were recorded for this clonotype. J is TRBJ2-1 and V is TRBV15; maybe TRBD2 (5 bases). Germline V lookup: CDR1 LNHNV, CDR2 YYDKDF (reference sequence). Deletions cut 2 bases from V and 0 bases from J, with 11 bases between. The CDR3 extends over 16 amino acids. The CDR3 DNA sequence: TGTGCCACCAGCAGACCCTCGGGAAGCTCCTACAATGAGCAGTTCTTC. Amino acid sequence: CATSRPSGSSYNEQFF.

In its sample, this clonotype was seen a few times. CDR3 loop: CASSPEGFSNYGYTF. CDR3 sequence (DNA): TGCGCCAGCAGCCCCGAAGGTTTCTCTAACTATGGCTACACCTTC. The rearrangement links TRBV5-1 to TRBJ1-2; D is unclear. Germline V CDR1 and CDR2: SGHRS, YFSETQ. V was cut by 4 bases and J by 0 bases, with 13 bases left in between. CDR3 length equals 15 residues.

This clonotype has at least ten counts. The V gene is TRBV20-1, the J gene TRBJ2-7, with 8 bases that match TRBD2. CDR1 is DFQATT, CDR2 SNEGSKA, per germline (reference sequence). This CDR3 comprises 14 residues. V lost 0 bases and J lost 3; bases outside the gene matches: 4. CDR3 nucleotide sequence: TGCAGTGCTAGAGATGGGGCGGGGGGCTACGAGCAGTACTTC. Translation gives CSARDGAGGYEQYF.

The chain combines TRBV27 with TRBJ1-1; a possible D gene is TRBD1 (5 bases). Germline-derived CDR1 and CDR2 are MNHEY and SMNVEV (reference sequence). Deletions cut 4 bases from V and 2 bases from J, with 11 bases between. This CDR3 is built from 14 residues. CDR3 amino acids: CASSWGRSNTEAFF. CDR3 in DNA: TGTGCCAGCAGTTGGGGACGAAGTAACACTGAAGCTTTCTTT.

In its sample, this clonotype was seen many times. This chain uses TRBV9 with TRBJ2-5; TRBD1 or TRBD2 may be the D gene (6 bases each). This CDR3 has 17 amino acids. Germline CDR1 is SGDLS and CDR2 is YYNGEE. Trimming stripped 0 bases from V and 3 bases from J, with 18 bases between. CDR3 nucleotides: TGTGCCAGCAGCGTAGGCACCCATGTGAGGGGGGAAGAGACCCAGTACTTC. Its protein is CASSVGTHVRGEETQYF.

This clonotype was recorded a few times. V and J are TRBV24-1 and TRBJ2-5, with 9 nucleotides matching TRBD1. The V segment lost 6 bases and the J segment 5 bases; nucleotides outside the gene matches: 6. The CDR3 sequence is 14 residues long. Looked up from germline, CDR1 is KGHDR and CDR2 is SFDVKD. The CDR3 DNA reads as TGTGCCACCAGTTCCGGGACAGGGTATGAGACCCAGTACTTC. This sequence encodes CATSSGTGYETQYF.

Ten or more counts support this clonotype. This sequence joins TRBV6-2 or TRBV6-3 and TRBJ1-5; 8 bases fit TRBD1. CDR3 length: 16 amino acids. Germline loops: CDR1 MNHEY, CDR2 SVGEGT. J gave up 7 bases and V 0 bases, and 8 bases lay outside the gene matches. This CDR3 reads CASSYSSRGLGQPQHF. The CDR3 region has the DNA TGTGCCAGCAGTTACTCCTCCAGGGGGCTCGGGCAGCCCCAGCATTTT.

The genes are TRBV15 and TRBJ1-1; D remains unclear. V dropped 0 bases and J dropped 7 bases, with 9 bases sitting between them. The CDR3 is 13 residues long. CDR1 is LNHNV and CDR2 is YYDKDF in the germline V gene (reference sequence). CDR3 in amino acids: CATSRDKAVEAFF. The DNA for the CDR3 is TGTGCCACCAGCAGAGATAAGGCAGTTGAAGCTTTCTTT.

The gene calls are TRBV7-2 and TRBJ2-1; a possible D gene is TRBD2 (7 bases). Trimming pared 6 bases from V and 2 bases from J, leaving 14 bases between. The CDR3 covers 15 residues. Germline CDR1 reads SGHTA; CDR2 reads FQGNSA. The CDR3 sequence is CASRGGRRTYNEQFF. CDR3 sequence (DNA): TGTGCCAGCAGGGGGGGGCGCCGGACCTACAATGAGCAGTTCTTC.

This clonotype appeared a few times. V gene TRBV7-2 combines with J gene TRBJ1-2; D possibly corresponds to TRBD1 (5 bases). Germline CDR1 reads SGHTA; CDR2 reads FQGNSA. This CDR3 contains 13 residues. V was pared by 1 base and J by 4 bases, with 7 bases between. CDR3 in amino acids: CASSLGQPYGYTF. The CDR3 nucleotides read TGTGCCAGCAGCTTAGGACAGCCCTATGGCTACACCTTC.

Here the CDR3 DNA reads TGTGCCAGCAGTGCCGGGACCCACTCCTACGAGCAGTACTTC. This gives the protein CASSAGTHSYEQYF. The chain joins TRBV12-3 or TRBV12-4 to TRBJ2-7; either TRBD1 or TRBD2 may fit D (5 bases each). Trimming removed 5 bases from V and 0 bases from J, with 11 bases in between. The CDR3 sequence is 14 residues long.

This clonotype was counted at least ten times. The chain's CDR3 is CASSPPGQGFEQYF. The DNA of the CDR3 is TGTGCCAGCAGCCCTCCGGGACAGGGTTTCGAGCAGTACTTC. The genes are TRBV5-6 and TRBJ2-7; 9 bases agree with TRBD1. Germline CDR1 SGHDT, CDR2 YYEEEE. The CDR3 contains 14 residues. V lost 4 bases, J lost 6 bases, and 8 bases stayed unmatched.

The rearrangement joins TRBV9 to TRBJ1-6; 7 bases are a match to TRBD1. J was trimmed by 7 bases and V by 4 bases; bases with no gene match: 5. This CDR3 has 14 amino acids. Per germline, CDR1 SGDLS and CDR2 YYNGEE. This CDR3 reads CASSSHRGNSPLHF. The CDR3 DNA follows: TGTGCCAGCAGCTCTCACAGGGGCAATTCACCCCTCCACTTT.

In this sample, this clonotype turned up many times. The chain recombines TRBV24-1 with TRBJ2-3; tentatively, D is TRBD1 (5 bases). Per the germline V gene, CDR1 is KGHDR and CDR2 is SFDVKD. V lost 5 bases and J lost 6, with 14 bases in between. This CDR3 is 14 amino acids long. CDR3 nucleotide sequence: TGTGCCACCAGTGTGGGGCCTAACCAGGATACGCAGTATTTT. Translated, it gives CATSVGPNQDTQYF.

This clonotype was observed many times. At one end the junction does not follow the germline gene, possibly because of a read error. V and J are TRBV25-1 and TRBJ2-3; D ambiguous. The CDR3 extends over 9 amino acids. Germline values: CDR1 MGHDK, CDR2 SYGVNS. CDR3 nucleotides: TGTGCCAGCAAAGATACGCAGTATTTT. Residues: CASKDTQYF.

This clonotype showed up many times. The chain carries TRBV7-2 and TRBJ2-2; weak D call: TRBD1 (6 bases). Trimming stripped 5 bases from V and 4 bases from J, with 14 bases between. CDR1 SGHTA and CDR2 FQGNSA come from the germline V gene. The CDR3 runs 15 residues. CDR3 bases: TGTGCCAGCAGCCTCGGGACACGCCTCACCGGGGAGCTGTTTTTT. Translation: CASSLGTRLTGELFF.

The V and J genes are TRBV24-1 and TRBJ1-2, with TRBD1 matching 9 bases. Germline V gene lookup returns CDR1 KGHDR and CDR2 SFDVKD. With V trimmed by 10 bases and J by 6 bases, 8 bases remained unmatched. The CDR3 runs 13 residues. CDR3 sequence (DNA): TGTGCCACGCAGCAACAGGGGGCAAATGGCTACACCTTC. Encoded protein: CATQQQGANGYTF.

This rearrangement joins TRBV10-3 to TRBJ1-1; the D gene is possibly TRBD1 (5 bases). The CDR3 loop spans 12 amino acids. V dropped 10 bases and J dropped 4 bases, with 13 bases sitting between them. Germline CDR1 is ENHRY and CDR2 is SYGVKD. CDR3 residues: CASNTGGTEAFF. The CDR3 DNA sequence: TGTGCCAGTAATACCGGGGGCACTGAAGCTTTCTTT.

This chain links TRBV20-1 with TRBJ2-7; no clear D. The CDR3 spans 14 residues. CDR1 and CDR2 from the germline V gene are DFQATT and SNEGSKA (reference sequence). V lost 2 bases to trimming and J lost 5 bases, with 16 bases between them. The CDR3, as DNA: TGCAGTGCTAGACAGCCCGGGCAACGCGACGAGCAGTACTTC. Translation: CSARQPGQRDEQYF.

This rearrangement joins TRBV9 to TRBJ1-5, with D unclear. Germline CDR1 SGDLS, CDR2 YYNGEE. V lost 0 bases and J lost 0, with 7 bases in between. This CDR3 is 15 amino acids long. Here the CDR3 DNA reads TGTGCCAGCAGCGTAGAGGAATATAGCAATCAGCCCCAGCATTTT. Translating it yields CASSVEEYSNQPQHF.

This clonotype was detected a few times. The chain links TRBV3-1 to TRBJ2-1; a possible D gene is TRBD2 (6 bases). V lost 1 base and J lost 7, with 14 bases in between. Germline V gene sequence: CDR1 LGHDT, CDR2 YNNKEL (reference sequence). The CDR3 has 15 residues. The CDR3 DNA follows: TGTGCCAGCAGCCAAGGTACGCTAGCGCGTAATGAGCAGTTCTTC. The encoded protein is CASSQGTLARNEQFF.